The clone carrying this T cell receptor (beta chain) has just a few counts. Its cognate antigen is unknown. The trim removed 6 bases at V and 4 bases at J, leaving 15 bases unmatched. CDR1 and CDR2 from the germline V gene are MDHEN and SYDVKM. The CDR3 consists of 16 residues. Among the donors, all were healthy bone marrow donors. This PCR relied on a set of 60 Vbeta primers and 13 Jbeta primers. Profiling relied on immunoSEQ multiplex PCR, and the TCRdb table lists in-frame clones only, not all of them. The sample holds 200,000 to 300,000 clones, about 80% seen once. This sample is drawn from a study of cytomegalovirus exposure and HLA in healthy donors. General study findings and limits: Available immune exposure information covered CMV serostatus only. CMV antigen specificity of a few CMV-associated chains was confirmed in vitro. Cytomegalovirus status, reportedly, was diagnosed with high specificity and sensitivity by the classifier.

Input material: PBMCs. The chain joins TRBV28 to TRBJ2-7; TRBD2 agrees at 7 bases. The origin of this receptor is a woman in her sixties in good health and CMV-seropositive. The CDR3 nucleotides are TGTGCCAGCAGCTACCCGGGAGCGGGAAAGGAATACGAGCAGTACTTC. Its translation: CASSYPGAGKEYEQYF.